These 21 T cell receptor beta chains were all obtained from the same sample, sequenced in a study of blood T cell repertoires in COVID-19 (dated by TCRdb to the early 2020s). Preparation of the library involved the immunoSEQ multiplex PCR assay. The clones in this table, taken by TCRdb from immuneACCESS, are in-frame only. Not every clone is retained; where verified, under half of the shortfall comes from an unresolved V gene, and the cause of the rest is unknown. This sample has approximately 140,000 clones in its table, and about 86% of those were observed once. The biggest ten clones account for roughly 8.7% of the sample. Specimen: peripheral blood. The origin of the receptors is a woman aged 60-75 years with acute or convalescent COVID-19.

Points on this clone: Compared with germline, one end of the junction differs, possibly owing to a read error. The V call is TRBV7-2, the J call TRBJ2-1; D is perhaps TRBD1 or TRBD2 (6 bases each). CDR3 length: 13 residues. From germline, CDR1 is SGHTA and CDR2 FQGNSA. CDR3 bases: TGTGCCAGCAGATTAGGGGGGCGCGATGAGCAGTTCTTC. This encodes CASRLGGRDEQFF. The variable domain in full, completed from reference TRBV7-2 and TRBJ2-1, reads GAGVSQSPSNKVTEKGKDVELRCDPISGHTALYWYRQSLGQGLEFLIYFQGNSAPDKSGLPSDRFSAERTGGSVSTLTIQRTQQEDSAVYLCASRLGGRDEQFFGPGTRLTVL.

This chain joins TRBV28 and TRBJ1-1; D remains unclear. The CDR3 totals 15 residues. Trimming cost V 5 bases and J 4 bases, with 17 bases left between them. CDR1 is MDHEN, CDR2 SYDVKM, per germline. In DNA, the CDR3 is TGTGCCAGCAGTCCCCCCGGGAGTACACTCACTGAAGCTTTCTTT. This codes for CASSPPGSTLTEAFF.

The rearrangement links TRBV5-6 to TRBJ2-3, with no clear D. CDR1 is SGHDT, CDR2 YYEEEE, per germline. Between the trimmed V and J ends, which lost 3 bases and 6 bases, there was a span of 14 bases. This CDR3 region has 14 residues. The CDR3 DNA follows: TGTGCCAGCAGCTCATTTTGGGCTGGGGATACGCAGTATTTT. It specifies CASSSFWAGDTQYF.

J is TRBJ2-3 and V is TRBV27; 10 nucleotides line up with TRBD2. The CDR3 consists of 16 residues. Per germline, CDR1 MNHEY and CDR2 SMNVEV (reference sequence). V lost 4 bases and J lost 1; bases outside the gene matches: 5. The CDR3 reads CASSSRTSGRTDTQYF. The CDR3 DNA reads TGTGCCAGCAGTTCGCGGACTAGCGGCCGCACAGATACGCAGTATTTT.

This chain links TRBV12-2 with TRBJ2-7; TRBD2, the table's D call, lacks a check against the DNA. TRBV12-2 counts as a pseudogene. The CDR3 is made up of 14 amino acids. The CDR3: CASRLTSGAYEQYF. CDR3 in DNA: TGTGCAAGTCGCCTGACTAGCGGGGCCTACGAGCAGTACTTC.

This chain uses TRBV27 with TRBJ2-7, with D possibly being TRBD1 (6 bases). V was cut by 3 bases and J by 4 bases, with 13 bases left in between. Germline V gene sequence: CDR1 MNHEY, CDR2 SMNVEV (reference sequence). The CDR3 runs 14 residues. The CDR3 region is CASSLRDTTYEQYF. The CDR3 nucleotides are TGTGCCAGCAGTTTGAGGGACACGACTTACGAGCAGTACTTC.

The V and J genes are TRBV28 and TRBJ2-7, with TRBD1 identical over 7 bases. This CDR3 has 12 amino acids. Per germline, CDR1 MDHEN and CDR2 SYDVKM. The trim removed 2 bases at V and 12 bases at J, leaving 7 bases unmatched. DNA of the CDR3: TGTGCCAGCAGTTTAAGGCAGACAGGGCTGTACTTC. This sequence encodes CASSLRQTGLYF. Full variable domain (missing parts from reference TRBV28 and TRBJ2-7): DVKVTQSSRYLVKRTGEKVFLECVQDMDHENMFWYRQDPGLGLRLIYFSYDVKMKEKGDIPEGYSVSREKKERFSLILESASTNQTSMYLCASSLRQTGLYFGPGTRLTVT.

This clone was recorded a few times. This chain uses TRBV4-1 with TRBJ2-1; D may be TRBD2 (6 bases). The CDR3 covers 16 residues. CDR1 is MGHRA, CDR2 YSYEKL, per germline. V was cut by 1 base and J by 0 bases, with 10 bases left in between. The DNA of the CDR3 is TGCGCCAGCAGCCAAGGACGGGGGAGCTCCTACAATGAGCAGTTCTTC. Its protein is CASSQGRGSSYNEQFF.

This chain joins TRBV15 and TRBJ2-7; D is possibly TRBD1 (6 bases). Trimming left V 3 bases short and J 4 bases short, with 10 bases between. The germline V gene encodes CDR1 LNHNV and CDR2 YYDKDF (reference sequence). The CDR3 consists of 13 residues. The CDR3 here is CATSSMRGYEQYF. CDR3 bases: TGTGCCACCAGCAGTATGAGGGGGTACGAGCAGTACTTC.

Concerning this clone itself: Additional DNA sequences in this sample encode the identical CDR3. This chain joins TRBV2 and TRBJ1-6, with 9 bases that match TRBD1. In germline, CDR1 is SNHLY, CDR2 FYNNEI. Trimming cost V 8 bases and J 5 bases; bases outside gene matches: 4. The CDR3 runs 14 residues. The CDR3 DNA sequence: TGTGCCAGCTCCAGACAGGGGGATAATTCACCCCTCCACTTT. The encoded protein is CASSRQGDNSPLHF.

This clone has a single count. The chain joins TRBV5-6 to TRBJ2-5; 10 bases are a match to TRBD2. Trimming at V came to 2 bases and at J to 5 bases, leaving 12 bases not matched to a gene. The CDR3 is 17 amino acids. Germline loops: CDR1 SGHDT, CDR2 YYEEEE. The DNA for the CDR3 is TGTGCCAGCAGCTTAGGAGCGGGGGGGCCTTGGATGGAGACCCAGTACTTC. Protein sequence: CASSLGAGGPWMETQYF.

The chain combines TRBV9 with TRBJ2-3, with a weak D call TRBD2 (5 bases). The CDR3 covers 14 residues. Trimming took 0 bases from V and 5 from J, leaving 10 bases between them. Germline V CDR1 and CDR2: SGDLS, YYNGEE. CDR3 residues: CASSVGTDIDTQYF. DNA for the CDR3: TGTGCCAGCAGCGTAGGGACTGACATAGATACGCAGTATTTT.

The genes are TRBV5-1 and TRBJ1-2, with a weak D call TRBD1 (6 bases). V was trimmed by 0 bases and J by 3 bases, leaving 12 bases between them. There are 15 residues in the CDR3. In germline, CDR1 is SGHRS, CDR2 YFSETQ. In DNA, the CDR3 is TGCGCCAGCAGCTTGGAGGGGGTCGGGGACTATGGCTACACCTTC. Its protein product is CASSLEGVGDYGYTF.

The gene calls are TRBV11-3 and TRBJ2-3; D is undetermined. This CDR3 is 15 amino acids long. Germline-derived CDR1 and CDR2 are SGHNT and YENEEA. Trimming took off 5 bases at V and 5 bases at J, with 17 bases between the two ends. DNA of the CDR3: TGTGCCAGCAGCCGTAAGACTGGTGCTGGAGATACGCAGTATTTT. Translating it yields CASSRKTGAGDTQYF.

The rearrangement joins TRBV28 to TRBJ2-2; 8 nucleotides match TRBD1. Germline lookup yields CDR1 MDHEN and CDR2 SYDVKM. This CDR3 has 15 amino acids. Unmatched junction bases numbered 6, after V lost 7 bases and J lost 2 bases. The CDR3 DNA is TGTGCCAGCAAATTTGGACAGGGTAACACCGGGGAGCTGTTTTTT. This codes for CASKFGQGNTGELFF.

The rearrangement uses TRBV20-1 and TRBJ2-3, with D possibly matching TRBD2 (6 bases). This CDR3 contains 14 residues. Germline V gene lookup returns CDR1 DFQATT and CDR2 SNEGSKA (reference sequence). The ends were cut back, 3 bases at V and 4 bases at J, with 14 bases in the middle. This CDR3 reads CSASRLVLADTQYF. The CDR3 DNA follows: TGCAGTGCTAGTCGACTAGTCCTAGCAGATACGCAGTATTTT.

This chain links TRBV6-5 with TRBJ1-4; 7 bases are a match to TRBD1. The CDR3 has 14 residues. In germline, CDR1 is MNHEY, CDR2 SVGAGI. Trimming cost V 2 bases and J 9 bases; bases outside gene matches: 6. The CDR3 sequence: CASSYLARGKKLFF. The CDR3 DNA reads as TGTGCCAGCAGTTACCTCGCCAGGGGGAAAAAACTGTTTTTT.

The chain links TRBV7-2 to TRBJ2-7; the D gene is possibly TRBD1 (6 bases). Per germline, CDR1 SGHTA and CDR2 FQGNSA. V lost 0 bases to trimming and J lost 2 bases, with 11 bases between them. The CDR3 is 15 residues long. CDR3 coding DNA: TGTGCCAGCAGCTTAGCGAGGGGGACCACCTACGAGCAGTACTTC. Translated: CASSLARGTTYEQYF.

This clone was counted between two and nine times. The rearrangement links TRBV6-5 to TRBJ1-3; the match to TRBD1 covers 7 bases. The trim removed 2 bases at V and 2 bases at J, leaving 3 bases unmatched. The CDR3 is 15 amino acids. CDR1 and CDR2 from the germline V gene are MNHEY and SVGAGI. CDR3 nucleotide sequence: TGTGCCAGCAGTTACCTAGGGACAGCTGGAAACACCATATATTTT. Its protein is CASSYLGTAGNTIYF.

The V gene is TRBV15, the J gene TRBJ2-5, with D unclear. The V gene's germline CDR1 is LNHNV and CDR2 YYDKDF (reference sequence). This CDR3 comprises 13 residues. The ends were cut back, 1 base at V and 5 bases at J, with 8 bases in the middle. The CDR3: CATSRAAKETQYF. CDR3 bases: TGTGCCACCAGCAGAGCTGCGAAGGAGACCCAGTACTTC.

The rearrangement joins TRBV18 to TRBJ1-2; weak D call: TRBD1 (6 bases). The CDR3 length is 14 residues. Germline lookup yields CDR1 KGHSH and CDR2 LQKENI. V lost 6 bases and J 4 bases, leaving 15 bases between the germline ends. CDR3 region: CASSVDRNTYGYTF. The CDR3 bases are TGTGCCAGCTCCGTGGACAGAAATACCTATGGCTACACCTTC.